This T cell receptor beta chain was sequenced during a study of T cell responses to AZD1222 COVID-19 vaccine. The CDR3 length is 15 residues. V was pared by 6 bases and J by 1 base, with 4 bases of the junction left unmatched. Germline CDR1 and CDR2: SGHNT and YENEEA. Produced via immunoSEQ multiplex PCR; TCRdb's table is partial and in-frame only. The repertoire holds 120,000 or so clones, with less than 90% as singletons. The rearrangement joins TRBV11-3 to TRBJ2-2, with 8 bases lining up with TRBD1. The receptor was derived from an adult in good health. Sequencing was performed on peripheral blood, taken on day 0 of AZD1222 vaccination. Here the CDR3 DNA reads TGTGCCAGCAGAGGAGGACAGGGGAACACCGGGGAGCTGTTTTTT. Encoded protein: CASRGGQGNTGELFF.